These T cell receptor beta chains were read from a single sample in a study of blood T cells in healthy people across ages. TCRdb re-analysed the 5' RACE reads in MiXCR, keeping a single row per CDR3 protein. The repertoire has under 950,000 distinct CDR3 sequences, about 24% of them found once; the top ten carry about 20%. The sequenced material came from blood. The source of these receptors is a man aged 65-85 years in good health. CDR3s include the opening cysteine and the closing phenylalanine or tryptophan. A D gene is named only where the DNA matches it firmly. Part of the rows lack a size; the others show once, few, many or a class for expanded clones.

TRBV5-6	TRBJ2-4	TRBD2	-	TGTGCCAGCAGCCCGAATCTAGGACACTTACCTCTAGCGGGAAATAAAGACATTCAGTACTTC	CASSPNLGHLPLAGNKDIQYF
TRBV6-7	TRBJ1-3	-	-	TGTGCCAGCAGTTACTCGAGGGATAACTCTGGAAACACCATATATTTT	CASSYSRDNSGNTIYF
TRBV7-9	TRBJ2-7	-	few	TGTGCCAGCAGCCCAGCAGGCCACGAGCAGTACTTC	CASSPAGHEQYF
TRBV12-3/TRBV12-4	TRBJ2-3	TRBD2	few	TGTGCCAGCAAGCGGGGCTTTGATACGCAGTATTTT	CASKRGFDTQYF
TRBV12-3/TRBV12-4	TRBJ2-1	TRBD2	many	TGTGCCAGCAGTACCCGAGTTGGCGGGAGGGCCAATGAGCAGTTCTTC	CASSTRVGGRANEQFF
TRBV4-2	TRBJ2-1	-	few	TGTGCCAGCAGCCAAGATCTCCCACCGACAGCTCCCAATGAGCAGTTCTTC	CASSQDLPPTAPNEQFF
TRBV19	TRBJ2-1	-	-	TGTGCCAGTAGTAACCTAACAGGGAAGATAACGGGCAATGAGCAGTTCTTC	CASSNLTGKITGNEQFF
TRBV6-1	TRBJ2-1	TRBD2	few	TGTGCCAGCAGTGAAGGGACTAGCGGGATGAATGAGCAGTTCTTC	CASSEGTSGMNEQFF
TRBV6-7	TRBJ1-4	-	-	TGTGCCAGCAGTTACCCACGCGGGTCGGAGGAAAAACTGTTTTTT	CASSYPRGSEEKLFF
TRBV4-3	TRBJ1-2	TRBD1	-	TGCGCCAGCAGCCCGGGACAGGGATACTATGGCTACACCTTC	CASSPGQGYYGYTF
TRBV11-2	TRBJ1-4	-	-	TGTGCCAGCAGCCGTTCAGGGGAAACAACTAATGAAAAACTGTTTTTT	CASSRSGETTNEKLFF
TRBV3-1	TRBJ1-1	-	few	TGTGCCAGCACCTCCACTGCGGGGACCACTGAAGCTTTCTTT	CASTSTAGTTEAFF
TRBV3-1	TRBJ2-4	-	-	TGTGCCAGCAGCCCCCCTACAGGTCTAGCCAAAAACATTCAGTACTTC	CASSPPTGLAKNIQYF
TRBV6-5	TRBJ1-3	-	few	TGTGCCAGCAGTTATCGGGGTCCGCTCTCTGGAAACACCATATATTTT	CASSYRGPLSGNTIYF
TRBV5-1	TRBJ2-5	-	few	TGCGCCAGCAGCCGTCTGACACCGTACCAAGAGACCCAGTACTTC	CASSRLTPYQETQYF
TRBV6-2/TRBV6-3	TRBJ1-2	-	few	TGTGCCAGCAGCGATACAGATCCCTGGAGGAGCTACACCTTC	CASSDTDPWRSYTF
TRBV6-1	TRBJ1-6	TRBD1	few	TGTGCCAGCAGCTCCACAGGGGCCGGCTCCTATAATTCACCCCTCCACTTT	CASSSTGAGSYNSPLHF
TRBV10-2	TRBJ2-3	TRBD2	-	TGCGCCAGCATCAGGGAGGGGACAGATACGCAGTATTTT	CASIREGTDTQYF
TRBV28	TRBJ2-4	-	-	TGTGCCAGCAGTTCCACCGGGACAGCCAAAAACATTCAGTACTTC	CASSSTGTAKNIQYF
TRBV20-1	TRBJ1-4	TRBD1	few	TGCAGTGCTTCCCGACAGGGGGAAAAACTGTTTTTT	CSASRQGEKLFF
TRBV29-1	TRBJ2-4	-	-	TGCAGCGCTGAGACTATCGGCAAAAACATTCAGTACTTC	CSAETIGKNIQYF
TRBV27	TRBJ1-2	TRBD1	-	TGTGCCAGCAGTAACCCGACAGGGTCCGATGGCTACACCTTC	CASSNPTGSDGYTF
TRBV9	TRBJ2-1	TRBD2	-	TGTGCCAGCAGCCTGACTAGCGCGAGCGCCTATGAGCAGTTCTTC	CASSLTSASAYEQFF
TRBV20-1	TRBJ2-7	TRBD2	-	TGCAGTGCCGCCCCGGGACTAGCGGCCTACGAGCAGTACTTC	CSAAPGLAAYEQYF
TRBV5-1	TRBJ2-4	-	many	TGCGCCAGCAGCTTGGGAAAAGGAGCCAAAAACATTCAGTACTTC	CASSLGKGAKNIQYF
TRBV19	TRBJ2-5	-	-	TGTGCCAGTAGTGCCGGGAGCGGGGAGACCCAGTACTTC	CASSAGSGETQYF
TRBV20-1	TRBJ2-3	TRBD2	-	TGCAGTGCTGGGAGACTAGCGGGCCTCACAGATACGCAGTATTTT	CSAGRLAGLTDTQYF
TRBV29-1	TRBJ2-2	-	few	TGCAGCGTCCCCCTTCAGGACCCGACCGGGGAGCTGTTTTTT	CSVPLQDPTGELFF
TRBV11-1	TRBJ2-6	-	-	TGTGCCAGCAGCTGGAGGGGGACATCCTTCTCTGGGGCCAACGTCCTGACTTTC	CASSWRGTSFSGANVLTF
TRBV7-9	TRBJ2-1	TRBD2	-	TGTGCCAGCAGCTTACCGGCAGGGAGGGTCAATGAGCAGTTCTTC	CASSLPAGRVNEQFF
TRBV12-3/TRBV12-4	TRBJ2-1	-	many	TGTGCCAGCAGTTGGGGGGGGGGGCGCTACAATGAGCAGTTCTTC	CASSWGGGRYNEQFF
TRBV10-3	TRBJ2-1	-	few	TGTGCCATCAGGCTGAGGACAGAAGTGAACAATGAGCAGTTCTTC	CAIRLRTEVNNEQFF
TRBV15	TRBJ2-4	-	-	TGTGCCACCAGCAGAGGAGGAGCCCTAGCCAAAAACATTCAGTCCTTC	CATSRGGALAKNIQSF
TRBV12-3/TRBV12-4	TRBJ2-3	-	-	TGTGCCAGCACGAAAAAAGCAGGCGTTCGGAGCACAGATACGCAGTATTTT	CASTKKAGVRSTDTQYF
TRBV28	TRBJ2-2	-	-	TGTGCCAGCAGTTTAAGGACGGCCACCGGGGAGCTGTTTTTT	CASSLRTATGELFF
TRBV20-1	TRBJ2-7	-	-	TGCAGTGCTACATGGGCGGGATCCTACGAGCAGTACTTC	CSATWAGSYEQYF
TRBV5-1	TRBJ2-1	-	few	TGCGCCAGCAGTTCCATACCCGACTATAACAATAATGAGCAGTTCTTC	CASSSIPDYNNNEQFF
TRBV5-1	TRBJ2-1	TRBD2	-	TGCGCCAGCAGCCTGCCCCGGACTAGCGGTTACAATGAGCAGTTCTTC	CASSLPRTSGYNEQFF
TRBV6-1	TRBJ2-1	-	-	TGTGCCAGCAGTGGGGTATACAATGAGCAGTTCTTC	CASSGVYNEQFF
TRBV6-4	TRBJ1-1	-	few	TGTGCCAGCAGTGACTCATACCAAAGGGGCCTGAACACTGAAGCTTTCTTT	CASSDSYQRGLNTEAFF
TRBV2	TRBJ1-1	-	-	TGTCCCAGCAGCGGAAATGGGGTGAACACTGAAGCTTTCTTT	CPSSGNGVNTEAFF
TRBV6-4	TRBJ2-2	TRBD1	few	TGTGCCAGCAGTGACACCCAAGGGACAGGGGTCACCGGGGAGCTGTTTTTT	CASSDTQGTGVTGELFF
TRBV12-3/TRBV12-4	TRBJ1-5	-	-	TGTGCCAGCAGTTTATCCAGGGAGAGCAATCAGCCCCAGCATTTT	CASSLSRESNQPQHF
TRBV5-1	TRBJ2-3	TRBD2	few	TGCGCCAGCAGCTTGGAACTAGCGCCCACAGATACGCAGTATTTT	CASSLELAPTDTQYF
TRBV5-1	TRBJ2-5	-	-	TGCGCCAGCAGCTTGGGGGGGGTAACGCTGTACCAAGAGACCCAGTACTTC	CASSLGGVTLYQETQYF